These 5 T cell receptor beta chains share one sample of origin, sequenced in a study of shared clonotypes between healthy human individuals. Sequenced by immunoSEQ multiplex PCR; TCRdb stores in-frame clones only, minus some. The sample shows 1 million to 1.2 million clones, about 72% of them seen only once. The material sequenced was memory CD4+ T cells from PBMCs. Subset meaning: CD45RA-negative fraction. Source of these receptors: a man between 18 and 29 years old in good health. Some clones in this sample may be carry-over from other donors' samples.

The chain combines TRBV7-8 with TRBJ1-1; D gene ambiguous. The germline gives CDR1 SGHVS, CDR2 FQNEAQ. This CDR3 region has 15 residues. V dropped 7 bases and J dropped 0 bases, with 15 bases sitting between them. The CDR3 bases are TGTGCCAGCAACCTATACCGCGACATGAACACTGAAGCTTTCTTT. Translated: CASNLYRDMNTEAFF.

The table lists this clone with a few counts. This chain joins TRBV5-1 and TRBJ2-5; D unresolved. There are 15 residues in the CDR3. V lost 3 bases and J 2 bases, leaving 14 bases between the germline ends. CDR1 and CDR2 (germline): SGHRS, YFSETQ. The CDR3 nucleotides read TGCGCCAGCAGCTCGTCGGTTGGACGGCAAGAGACCCAGTACTTC. Protein sequence: CASSSSVGRQETQYF.

This chain joins TRBV10-3 and TRBJ1-2, with 8 bases fitting TRBD1. CDR1 ENHRY and CDR2 SYGVKD come from the germline V gene. CDR3 length: 13 residues. With 11 bases clipped from V and 8 bases from J, the junction kept 13 bases outside the gene matches. The CDR3 sequence is CAVRATGGNGYTF. The CDR3 bases are TGTGCCGTCCGTGCAACAGGGGGAAACGGCTACACCTTC.

Comment on this clone: This may be a read error, as it is one base from a much larger clone. This specimen includes other DNA sequences encoding the same CDR3. CDR3 bases: TGTGCCAGCAGCTTAACCGGCACAGATACGCAGTATTTT. It yields the protein CASSLTGTDTQYF. The J gene is TRBJ2-3, the V gene TRBV7-3, with D hard to call. The CDR3 is 13 amino acids. The germline V gene encodes CDR1 SGHTA and CDR2 FQGTGA. Trimming shortened V by 0 bases and J by 1 base, and 2 bases separated the two germline ends.

The V gene is TRBV7-2, the J gene TRBJ2-7, with no clear D. CDR3 length: 13 residues. V gave up 5 bases and J gave up 2 bases, with 10 bases separating them. CDR1 SGHTA and CDR2 FQGNSA come from the germline V gene. The CDR3 region has the DNA TGTGCCAGCAGCACCAGTCCCACCTACGAGCAGTACTTC. Translation gives CASSTSPTYEQYF.